The 17 T cell receptor beta chains below were found in one sample sequenced in a study of blood T cell repertoires in COVID-19. Profiling relied on immunoSEQ multiplex PCR, and the TCRdb table lists in-frame clones only, not all of them. The sample holds over 80,000 clones, 74% seen once. Sequencing was carried out using peripheral blood. These receptors originate from a man between 65 and 85 years old with COVID-19, enrolled during active disease.

The genes are TRBV27 and TRBJ1-3; D not certain. CDR1 and CDR2 (germline): MNHEY, SMNVEV (reference sequence). Trimming removed 0 bases from V and 4 bases from J, with 13 bases in between. The CDR3 contains 16 residues. CDR3 sequence reads: CASSLSLGSVGNTIYF. The CDR3 DNA sequence: TGTGCCAGCAGTTTATCTCTAGGATCCGTCGGAAACACCATATATTTT.

The J gene is TRBJ1-2, the V gene TRBV6-5; D is unclear. Germline V gives CDR1 MNHEY, CDR2 SVGAGI. Trimming cost V 5 bases and J 1 base, with 8 bases left between them. The CDR3 consists of 13 residues. CDR3 sequence reads: CASSIEDNYGYTF. The DNA for the CDR3 is TGTGCCAGCAGTATCGAGGATAACTATGGCTACACCTTC.

The chain combines TRBV5-8 with TRBJ2-7, with 10 bases matching TRBD2. The V segment lost 1 base and the J segment 5 bases; nucleotides outside the gene matches: 6. Germline V CDR1 and CDR2: SGHTS, YDEGEE. The CDR3 spans 15 residues. This chain's CDR3 is CASSLHLAGVHEQYF. CDR3 in DNA: TGTGCCAGCAGCTTGCATCTAGCGGGAGTCCACGAGCAGTACTTC.

This sequence joins TRBV5-4 and TRBJ2-5, with D tentatively TRBD2 (7 bases). The CDR3 length is 15 residues. Trimming removed 3 bases at V and 5 bases at J, with 17 bases between. Germline V CDR1 and CDR2: SGHNT, YYREEE (reference sequence). The CDR3 spells CASSSVGGVLETQYF. In DNA form, the CDR3 reads TGTGCCAGCAGCTCGGTAGGGGGGGTTCTGGAGACCCAGTACTTC. The full variable domain, in which reference TRBV5-4 and TRBJ2-5 provide the parts outside the CDR3, is ETGVTQSPTHLIKTRGQQVTLRCSSQSGHNTVSWYQQALGQGPQFIFQYYREEENGRGNFPPRFSGLQFPNYSSELNVNALELDDSALYLCASSSVGGVLETQYFGPGTRLLVL.

This clone was observed at least ten times. This CDR3 is CASPRVQGLDNEQFF. The CDR3 DNA is TGTGCCTCGCCCAGGGTACAGGGTTTGGACAATGAGCAGTTCTTC. V gene TRBV24-1 combines with J gene TRBJ2-1, with D perhaps matching TRBD1 (6 bases). Trimming took off 12 bases at V and 5 bases at J, with 22 bases between the two ends. Germline V lookup: CDR1 KGHDR, CDR2 SFDVKD. The CDR3 covers 15 residues.

The chain couples TRBV4-2 to TRBJ2-2, with 8 nucleotides matching TRBD1. The J segment lost 2 bases and the V segment lost 3 bases, leaving 8 bases of the junction unmatched. CDR1 and CDR2 (germline): LGHNA, YNFKEQ. CDR3 length: 17 amino acids. CDR3 DNA sequence: TGTGCCAGCAGCCACGCCAACGGACAGGGAAACACCGGGGAGCTGTTTTTT. Amino acid sequence: CASSHANGQGNTGELFF.

CDR3: CASSRTGGGTDTQYF. The CDR3 DNA sequence: TGTGCCAGCAGTAGGACAGGGGGCGGCACAGATACGCAGTATTTT. V usage is TRBV28 and J usage is TRBJ2-3; 11 positions match TRBD1. The CDR3 runs to 15 residues. The V and J ends lost 5 bases and 1 base, in that order; junction bases with no gene match: 2. Germline V CDR1 and CDR2: MDHEN, SYDVKM.

The rearrangement joins TRBV30 to TRBJ2-2; TRBD2 agrees at 8 bases. The CDR3 sequence is 12 residues long. V shed 4 bases and J 7 bases; nucleotides not matched to a gene: 2. CDR1 and CDR2 from the germline V gene are GTSNPN and SVGIG (reference sequence). As DNA, the CDR3 is TGTGCCTGGAATAGCGGGATCGGGGAGCTGTTTTTT. Protein: CAWNSGIGELFF. The whole variable domain, filled in from reference TRBV30 and TRBJ2-2, reads SQTIHQWPATLVQPVGSPLSLECTVEGTSNPNLYWYRQAAGRGLQLLFYSVGIGQISSEVPQNLSASRPQDRQFILSSKKLLLSDSGFYLCAWNSGIGELFFGEGSRLTVL.

This clone turned up a few times. The chain has TRBV7-2 and TRBJ2-1, with TRBD2 identical over 7 bases. Germline trimming cut 6 bases from V and 5 bases from J; bases unmatched to any gene: 10. Germline V lookup: CDR1 SGHTA, CDR2 FQGNSA. The CDR3 sequence is 15 residues long. CDR3 coding DNA: TGTGCCAGCAGTATATGGGGAGGGTCCCACAATGAGCAGTTCTTC. It is translated as CASSIWGGSHNEQFF. Full variable domain (rest looked up from reference TRBV7-2 and TRBJ2-1): GAGVSQSPSNKVTEKGKDVELRCDPISGHTALYWYRQSLGQGLEFLIYFQGNSAPDKSGLPSDRFSAERTGGSVSTLTIQRTQQEDSAVYLCASSIWGGSHNEQFFGPGTRLTVL.

This rearrangement joins TRBV5-4 to TRBJ2-6; 11 bases fit TRBD1. This CDR3 spans 18 amino acids. After removal of 5 bases from V and 0 bases from J, the junction contained 7 bases not matched to a gene. Germline V CDR1 and CDR2: SGHNT, YYREEE (reference sequence). The CDR3 DNA follows: TGTGCCAGCAGAACGGGACAGGGGGTCCCCTCTGGGGCCAACGTCCTGACTTTC. As protein: CASRTGQGVPSGANVLTF.

In this sample, this clone turned up a few times. V usage is TRBV7-8 and J usage is TRBJ1-2; maybe TRBD1 (5 bases). Trimming removed 8 bases at V and 6 bases at J, with 19 bases between. CDR3 length: 14 amino acids. Germline V gene data show CDR1 as SGHVS and CDR2 as FQNEAQ. The CDR3 here is CASGPGVLVHGYTF. As DNA, the CDR3 is TGTGCCAGCGGGCCGGGGGTTCTCGTTCATGGCTACACCTTC.

This clone turned up a few times. This rearrangement joins TRBV5-1 to TRBJ2-2; D call uncertain. CDR1 and CDR2 (germline): SGHRS, YFSETQ. This CDR3 is 14 amino acids long. V lost 0 bases and J 2 bases, leaving 5 bases between the germline ends. CDR3 sequence: CASSLGGNTGELFF. The DNA of the CDR3 is TGCGCCAGCAGCTTGGGCGGAAACACCGGGGAGCTGTTTTTT.

The V and J genes are TRBV5-1 and TRBJ1-4, with 7 bases aligning to TRBD1. Germline values: CDR1 SGHRS, CDR2 YFSETQ. V was clipped by 2 bases and J by 2 bases; unmatched bases: 9. This CDR3 has 17 amino acids. Here the CDR3 DNA reads TGCGCCAGCAGCTTCAACCGGGTAGGGGGCACTAATGAAAAACTGTTTTTT. Its protein is CASSFNRVGGTNEKLFF.

The chain carries TRBV4-1 and TRBJ1-4; a possible D gene is TRBD1 (5 bases). Germline CDR1 and CDR2: MGHRA and YSYEKL. The V end lost 0 bases, the J end lost 7 bases, and 15 bases lay between the germline ends. The CDR3 runs to 16 residues. CDR3 nucleotide sequence: TGCGCCAGCAGCCAAGATTCGCGGGGGGTCGGTGAAAAACTGTTTTTT. Residues: CASSQDSRGVGEKLFF.

The chain uses TRBV30 and TRBJ1-6; no definite D call. CDR3 size: 15 residues. The V gene lost 4 bases and the J gene lost 0 bases, with 10 bases spanning the gap. Germline-derived CDR1 and CDR2 are GTSNPN and SVGIG (reference sequence). The CDR3 DNA follows: TGTGCCTGGAAGTTGGAGAGCTCCTATAATTCACCCCTCCACTTT. Translating gives CAWKLESSYNSPLHF.

This clone was seen only a few times. The V and J genes are TRBV4-2 and TRBJ2-5, with D hard to call. V shed 1 base and J shed 7 bases, with 13 bases lying between them. The germline CDR1 and CDR2 sequences are LGHNA and YNFKEQ. The CDR3 totals 14 residues. CDR3 nucleotides: TGTGCCAGCAGCCAAGTGAACTCCCCGGGGACCCAGTACTTC. Its translation is CASSQVNSPGTQYF.

In the case of this clone: An end of the junction does not agree with germline; a read error may underlie this. This chain's CDR3 is CASRISSGSTSDSIF. As DNA, the CDR3 is TGTGCCAGCAGAATTTCTAGCGGGAGTACCTCCGATTCGATCTTC. This chain links TRBV28 with TRBJ2-1; TRBD2 agrees at 10 bases. The CDR3 runs 15 residues. The germline CDR1 and CDR2 sequences are MDHEN and SYDVKM. Combining the CDR3 with reference TRBV28 and TRBJ2-1 gives the whole variable domain DVKVTQSSRYLVKRTGEKVFLECVQDMDHENMFWYRQDPGLGLRLIYFSYDVKMKEKGDIPEGYSVSREKKERFSLILESASTNQTSMYLCASRISSGSTSDSIFGPGTRLTVL.